This T cell receptor beta chain was profiled in a study of lymphopenia after photon versus proton radiotherapy. Worth noting for this clone: What it binds is not known.

Overall study findings and caveats: Proton therapy kept repertoires fairly stable, unlike photons, which gained effector/memory cells. After the lymphocyte nadir, photon-treated repertoires showed oligoclonal expansion, especially of CD8+ Temra cells.

The table came from immunoSEQ multiplex PCR; TCRdb's copy has only in-frame clones and leaves some out. The table shows about 53,000 clones, with about four fifths occurring only once. Germline trimming cut 0 bases from V and 4 bases from J; bases unmatched to any gene: 16. The CDR3 totals 20 residues. Germline V gene sequence: CDR1 SGDLS, CDR2 YYNGEE. The rearrangement links TRBV9 to TRBJ2-1, with TRBD2 matching over 10 bases. Here the sequenced sample was peripheral blood, taken from a patient treated with photon-based radiotherapy. This clonotype originated in a man in his forties or fifties with gastric cancer. CDR3 amino acids: CASSVEDRVLAGVGYNEQFF. The DNA for the CDR3 is TGTGCCAGCAGCGTAGAGGACAGGGTCCTAGCGGGAGTGGGGTACAATGAGCAGTTCTTC.